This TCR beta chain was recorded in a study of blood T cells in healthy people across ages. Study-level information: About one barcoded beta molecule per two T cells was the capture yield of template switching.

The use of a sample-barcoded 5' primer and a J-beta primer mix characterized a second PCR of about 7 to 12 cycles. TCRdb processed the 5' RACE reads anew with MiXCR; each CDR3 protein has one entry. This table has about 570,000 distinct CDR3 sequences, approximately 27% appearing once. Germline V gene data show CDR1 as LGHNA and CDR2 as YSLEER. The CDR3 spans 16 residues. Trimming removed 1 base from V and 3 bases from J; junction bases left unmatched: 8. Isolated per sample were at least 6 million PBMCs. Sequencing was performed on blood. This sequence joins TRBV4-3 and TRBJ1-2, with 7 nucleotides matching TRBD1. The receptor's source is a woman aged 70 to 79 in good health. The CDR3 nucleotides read TGCGCCAGCAGCCAAGTGGGGACAGCGGGGTACTATGGCTACACCTTC. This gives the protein CASSQVGTAGYYGYTF.